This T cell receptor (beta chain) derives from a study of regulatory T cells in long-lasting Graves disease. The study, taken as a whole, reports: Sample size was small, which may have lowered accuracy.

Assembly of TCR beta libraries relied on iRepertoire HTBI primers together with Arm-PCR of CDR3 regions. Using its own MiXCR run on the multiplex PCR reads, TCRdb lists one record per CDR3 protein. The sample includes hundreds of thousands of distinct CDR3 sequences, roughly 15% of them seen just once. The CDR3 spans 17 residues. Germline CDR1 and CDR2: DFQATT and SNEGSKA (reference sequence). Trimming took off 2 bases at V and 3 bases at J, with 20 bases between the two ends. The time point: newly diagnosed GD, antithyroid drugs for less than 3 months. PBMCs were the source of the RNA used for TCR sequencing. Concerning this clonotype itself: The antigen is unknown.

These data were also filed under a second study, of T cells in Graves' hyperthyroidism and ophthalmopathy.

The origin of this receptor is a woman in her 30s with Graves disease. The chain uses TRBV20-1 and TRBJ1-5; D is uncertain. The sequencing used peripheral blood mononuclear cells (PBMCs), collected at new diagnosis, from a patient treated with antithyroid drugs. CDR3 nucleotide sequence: TGCAGTGCTAGAACCCCGACGGCCGACACCGACAATCAGCCCCAGCATTTT. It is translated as CSARTPTADTDNQPQHF.